Sequencing of this TCR beta chain was carried out in a study of shared clonotypes between healthy human individuals. General observations from the study: Around 4.7% of naive CD4 clonotypes were shared across a handful of donors.

V dropped 2 bases and J dropped 6; count of bases not matched to a gene: 13. The germline V gene encodes CDR1 SGHRS and CDR2 YFSETQ. The CDR3 has 17 amino acids. Measured with immunoSEQ multiplex PCR; TCRdb has only the in-frame clones, and not every one. The sample has over 95,000 clones, 68% seen once. This clone was found a few times. The antigen is undetermined. The sample comprised memory CD8+ T cells sorted from blood. Subset of the sample: CD45RO+ cells pooled with CCR7-negative TemRA cells. This receptor was identified in a woman aged 25 to 39 in good health. The gene calls are TRBV5-1 and TRBJ2-2; 7 bases are a match to TRBD2. Here the CDR3 reads CASSFFLAVLRSGELFF. CDR3 in DNA: TGCGCCAGCAGCTTTTTTCTAGCGGTCCTTAGGTCCGGGGAGCTGTTTTTT.